One sample yielded the 20 T cell receptor beta chains listed below, sequenced in a study of lung T cells in sarcoidosis with Löfgren's syndrome. Each CDR3 protein is one row after TCRdb ran MiXCR on the reads. The profile shows about 480 distinct CDR3 sequences, roughly a third of them singletons. Sequenced input: CD4+ T cells from PBMCs. These receptor sequences come from a human donor with sarcoidosis (Löfgren's syndrome or another form), or a control subject (not recorded which).

This clonotype qualifies as large. The chain employs TRBV28 and TRBJ1-5; D unclear. This CDR3 has 14 amino acids. Trimming took 6 bases from V and 7 from J, leaving 16 bases between them. The V gene's germline CDR1 is MDHEN and CDR2 SYDVKM. Here the CDR3 reads CASRPPQTFQPQHF. CDR3 coding DNA: TGTGCCAGCAGACCCCCTCAGACATTCCAGCCCCAGCATTTT.

This clonotype is labeled as hyperexpanded (1% or more). The V and J genes are TRBV20-1 and TRBJ1-1, with D hard to call. V was cut by 0 bases and J by 9 bases, with 14 bases left in between. The CDR3 covers 13 residues. Germline CDR1 and CDR2: DFQATT and SNEGSKA (reference sequence). The CDR3 sequence: CSARDRAVLQAFF. The CDR3 DNA follows: TGCAGTGCTAGAGATCGCGCAGTACTTCAAGCTTTCTTT.

In its sample, this clonotype is hyperexpanded. The genes are TRBV6-2 or TRBV6-3 and TRBJ1-1; 8 bases fit TRBD1. Germline values: CDR1 MNHEY, CDR2 SVGEGT. Trimming at V came to 5 bases and at J to 5 bases, leaving 4 bases not matched to a gene. CDR3 length: 13 amino acids. The CDR3 region is CASSPTGVTEAFF. DNA of the CDR3: TGTGCCAGCAGTCCGACAGGGGTGACTGAAGCTTTCTTT.

This clonotype is categorized as large. The chain recombines TRBV4-3 with TRBJ2-1, with no clear D. This CDR3 region has 14 residues. Germline CDR1 and CDR2: LGHNA and YSLEER. V dropped 6 bases and J dropped 0 bases, with 9 bases sitting between them. Here the CDR3 DNA reads TGCGCCAGCAGGGGCGGAATCTCCTACAATGAGCAGTTCTTC. Translating gives CASRGGISYNEQFF.

In its sample, this clonotype is medium-sized. This chain links TRBV5-1 with TRBJ1-5, with D possibly matching TRBD1 (5 bases). The CDR3 is 16 residues long. CDR1 is SGHRS, CDR2 YFSETQ, per germline. V dropped 4 bases and J dropped 2 bases, with 16 bases sitting between them. The CDR3: CASSIGTSPGNQPQHF. The CDR3 DNA reads as TGCGCCAGCAGCATAGGGACGTCCCCCGGCAATCAGCCCCAGCATTTT. The whole variable domain, filled in from reference TRBV5-1 and TRBJ1-5, reads KAGVTQTPRYLIKTRGQQVTLSCSPISGHRSVSWYQQTPGQGLQFLFEYFSETQRNKGNFPGRFSGRQFSNSRSEMNVSTLELGDSALYLCASSIGTSPGNQPQHFGDGTRLSIL.

This clonotype counts as medium-sized. The V call is TRBV10-3, the J call TRBJ1-5; the D is unclear. Trimming stripped 7 bases from V and 3 bases from J, with 10 bases between. The CDR3 runs to 13 residues. Germline lookup yields CDR1 ENHRY and CDR2 SYGVKD. CDR3 coding DNA: TGTGCCATCAATATGGATATCAATCAGCCCCAGCATTTT. Its protein product is CAINMDINQPQHF.

The chain joins TRBV19 to TRBJ2-2, with D perhaps given as TRBD1 or TRBD2 (5 bases each). The ends were cut back, 5 bases at V and 4 bases at J, with 14 bases in the middle. Germline V gene sequence: CDR1 LNHDA, CDR2 SQIVND (reference sequence). The CDR3 is 15 residues long. The CDR3 region has the DNA TGTGCCAGTAGTCAGGGACCGACAGCCACCGGGGAGCTGTTTTTT. Translating it yields CASSQGPTATGELFF.

This clonotype was picked up one time. The CDR3 does not close with the conserved phenylalanine or tryptophan, likely indicating a read error. V is TRBV7-9 and J is TRBJ2-7, with D hard to call. There are 10 residues in the CDR3. Germline values: CDR1 SEHNR, CDR2 FQNEAQ (reference sequence). CDR3: CASANYKQYY. In DNA form, the CDR3 reads TGTGCCAGCGCGAACTACAAGCAGTACTAC.

In its sample, this clonotype is large. This chain joins TRBV10-3 and TRBJ2-3; 13 bases map to TRBD2. Per the germline V gene, CDR1 is ENHRY and CDR2 is SYGVKD. The CDR3 contains 15 residues. V lost 9 bases and J lost 6; bases outside the gene matches: 9. CDR3 sequence reads: CAIRTSGRALDTQYF. In DNA form, the CDR3 reads TGTGCCATAAGAACTAGCGGGAGGGCCCTGGATACGCAGTATTTT.

In this sample, this clonotype is medium-sized. This chain connects TRBV5-5 to TRBJ1-6, with D hard to call. Germline CDR1 reads SGHKS; CDR2 reads YYEKEE (reference sequence). This CDR3 is built from 14 residues. Trimming took off 0 bases at V and 8 bases at J, with 9 bases between the two ends. CDR3 residues: CASSLVRSDSPLHF. As DNA, the CDR3 is TGTGCCAGCAGCTTGGTAAGGTCTGATTCACCCCTCCACTTT.

Judged by abundance, this clonotype is large. The chain combines TRBV7-2 with TRBJ1-1; maybe TRBD1 (5 bases). V was clipped by 2 bases and J by 4 bases, with 11 bases between them. The CDR3 extends over 14 amino acids. From germline, CDR1 is SGHTA and CDR2 FQGNSA. The CDR3, as DNA: TGTGCCAGCAGCTTAAGTGGGGGGGGCACTGAAGCTTTCTTT. It translates to CASSLSGGGTEAFF.

Judged by abundance, this clonotype is large (0.1 to 1%). CDR3 DNA sequence: TGTGCCAGCAGCTCGACTGTCTCTGGAAACACCATATATTTT. Translating gives CASSSTVSGNTIYF. The chain uses TRBV7-6 and TRBJ1-3; D uncertain. The CDR3 length is 14 residues. Germline CDR1 reads SGHVS; CDR2 reads FNYEAQ. V was pared by 4 bases and J by 0 bases, with 7 bases between.

As regards this clonotype: An end of the junction differs from the germline gene, which may be a read error. V gene TRBV15 combines with J gene TRBJ1-1; D unclear. The CDR3 length is 14 residues. The germline gives CDR1 LNHNV, CDR2 YYDKDF (reference sequence). DNA of the CDR3: TGTGCCACCAGCAGAGAATATGTAGGCGCTGAGGCTTCCTTT. It codes for CATSREYVGAEASF.

This clonotype counts as medium-sized (0.01 to 0.1%). With a much larger clone just one base away, this may be a read error. The V and J genes are TRBV7-8 and TRBJ2-1, with D hard to call. This CDR3 comprises 11 residues. Germline V CDR1 and CDR2: SGHVS, FQNEAQ. CDR3 DNA sequence: TGTGCCGGCAGCCCGGGTGACCTGCAGTTCTTC. Its translation: CAGSPGDLQFF. Full variable domain (rest looked up from reference TRBV7-8 and TRBJ2-1): GAGVSQSPRYKVAKRGQDVALRCDPISGHVSLFWYQQALGQGPEFLTYFQNEAQLDKSGLPSDRFFAERPEGSVSTLKIQRTQQEDSAVYLCAGSPGDLQFFGPGTRLTVL.

By sample share, this clonotype is medium-sized. The chain has TRBV4-3 and TRBJ2-5; the match to TRBD2 covers 7 bases. The V and J ends lost 0 bases and 4 bases, in that order; junction bases with no gene match: 8. The CDR3 totals 16 residues. Germline V CDR1 and CDR2: LGHNA, YSLEER. The CDR3 spells CASSQDLGEGAETQYF. The CDR3 bases are TGCGCCAGCAGCCAAGATCTAGGGGAGGGCGCAGAGACCCAGTACTTC.

The J gene is TRBJ2-5, the V gene TRBV20-1; no firm D call. In germline, CDR1 is DFQATT, CDR2 SNEGSKA (reference sequence). The CDR3 contains 13 residues. V dropped 2 bases and J dropped 2 bases, with 9 bases sitting between them. The CDR3 loop reads CSARSTVQETQYF. In DNA form, the CDR3 reads TGCAGTGCTAGAAGCACAGTACAAGAGACCCAGTACTTC.

In its sample, this clonotype ranks as medium-sized (0.01 to 0.1%). V is TRBV9 and J is TRBJ1-1; perhaps TRBD1 as D (5 bases). The germline V and J ends were trimmed by 0 bases and 7 bases, with 10 bases remaining between them. The CDR3 covers 13 residues. Germline assignment: CDR1 SGDLS and CDR2 YYNGEE. CDR3 DNA: TGTGCCAGCAGCGTAGCAGGGCACGGTGAAGCTTTCTTT. This translates into CASSVAGHGEAFF. The complete variable domain, with remaining parts taken from reference TRBV9 and TRBJ1-1, reads DSGVTQTPKHLITATGQRVTLRCSPRSGDLSVYWYQQSLDQGLQFLIQYYNGEERAKGNILERFSAQQFPDLHSELNLSSLELGDSALYFCASSVAGHGEAFFGQGTRLTVV.

This rearrangement joins TRBV29-1 to TRBJ2-1; D perhaps matches TRBD2 (5 bases). The CDR3 sequence is 17 residues long. The germline gives CDR1 SQVTM, CDR2 ANQGSEA. Trimming shortened V by 1 base and J by 0 bases, and 16 bases separated the two germline ends. The CDR3 sequence: CSVEGSPAVSSYNEQFF. The CDR3 DNA reads as TGCAGCGTTGAAGGGTCCCCAGCGGTGAGCTCCTACAATGAGCAGTTCTTC.

In its sample, this clonotype ranks as large. V usage is TRBV7-8 and J usage is TRBJ2-1; D unresolved. Germline assignment: CDR1 SGHVS and CDR2 FQNEAQ. Trimming pared 5 bases from V and 12 bases from J, leaving 11 bases between. CDR3 size: 11 residues. The CDR3 bases are TGTGCCAGCAGCCCGGGTGACCTGCAGTTCTTC. Encoded protein: CASSPGDLQFF.

This clonotype ranks as medium-sized (0.01 to 0.1%). The chain is built from TRBV5-4 and TRBJ2-1, with a possible D match to TRBD2 (5 bases). Germline V gene lookup returns CDR1 SGHNT and CDR2 YYREEE (reference sequence). The CDR3 runs 18 residues. The V end lost 4 bases, the J end lost 1 base, and 21 bases lay between the germline ends. The CDR3 loop is CASSPLRSGGESYNEQFF. Written as DNA, the CDR3 is TGTGCCAGCAGCCCCTTAAGGAGCGGTGGTGAGTCCTACAATGAGCAGTTCTTC.